This TCR beta chain was sequenced for a study of CD8+CD57+ T cells in acquired aplastic anemia. Overall study: Sorting CD4+ and CD8+ cells gave DNA averaging roughly 3.2 ug. Broader study findings: Researchers report that approximately 28 CD8+ CDR3 sequences appeared in both patients and controls.

Patients chosen for sequencing had CD8+CD57+ cells that had expanded, as shown by flow cytometry. The patients, all of them, had severe acquired aplastic anemia. Patients had received no therapy at the time of blood sampling. A remark on this clonotype: Its antigen is currently unknown.

The TCR beta profiling, which covered VDJ combination and CDR3 sequence, was carried out using genomic DNA as the template. TCRdb re-called the reads through MiXCR, storing one row per CDR3 protein. The sample gives about 240,000 distinct CDR3 sequences, around half of which show up once; 7.8% is in the top ten. This receptor was identified in a human donor with aplastic anemia. The sequencing input was sorted CD4+, CD8+, or CD8+CD57+ T cells (not recorded which) from PBMCs.

CDR3 sequence reads: CASSQAAAANYGYTF. The CDR3 DNA reads TGTGCCAGCAGCCAAGCGGCGGCAGCTAACTATGGCTACACCTTC. The chain uses TRBV9 and TRBJ1-2; D gene uncertain. This CDR3 has 15 amino acids. V dropped 4 bases and J dropped 0 bases, with 13 bases sitting between them. Per germline, CDR1 SGDLS and CDR2 YYNGEE.